The entry below gives a single TCR beta chain sequence along with its context. Its antigen is not known. Assay used: immunoSEQ multiplex PCR; TCRdb lists only in-frame clones, some missing. The table includes under 140,000 clones, 94% detected once. These data are taken from a study of T cell responses to AZD1222 COVID-19 vaccine. Germline V lookup: CDR1 SGDLS, CDR2 YYNGEE. The length of the CDR3 is 15 residues. V was clipped by 4 bases and J by 3 bases, with 14 bases between them. Study findings and constraints: No day 14 peak samples; only post-peak repertoires were characterized. The donors showed a predominance of white British ancestry and of females, with possible underestimation of clonal diversity.

The receptor comes from an adult who received the AZD1222 COVID-19 vaccine. This sequence joins TRBV9 and TRBJ2-1; the D gene is possibly TRBD1 (6 bases). Sample: peripheral blood, taken 28 days after the second AZD1222 dose. The CDR3 sequence: CASSLHRDVYNEQFF. The CDR3 bases are TGTGCCAGCAGCCTACACAGGGACGTCTACAATGAGCAGTTCTTC.